Listed below are T cell receptor beta chains from one sample, sequenced in a study of control samples from healthy donors and cancer patients. Repertoires were generated with immunoSEQ multiplex PCR, while TCRdb's copy carries only in-frame clones and drops some. Altogether 100,000 to 150,000 clones are present, about nine tenths being singletons, with the ten largest covering more than 6.5%. Material for sequencing was PBMCs. Receptors originate from a man between 45 and 60 years old with head and neck cancer. CDR3s include the opening cysteine and the closing phenylalanine or tryptophan. The D gene is left open where the match is weak. Some rows have no size entry. The others give once, few or many, or a class for an expanded clone.

V gene: TRBV21-1
D gene: .
clone size: .
J gene: TRBJ1-2
CDR3 DNA: TGTGCCAGCAGCAAAGGGTGTGGCTACACCTTC
CDR3 protein: CASSKGCGYTF

V gene: TRBV18
D gene: .
clone size: .
J gene: TRBJ1-2
CDR3 DNA: TGTGCCAGCTCACCCCCGTGGCGGGGGGATGGCTACACCTTC
CDR3 protein: CASSPPWRGDGYTF

V gene: TRBV6-5
D gene: .
clone size: .
J gene: TRBJ1-3
CDR3 DNA: TGTGCCAGCAGACGACCGAACTCTGGAAACACCATATATTTT
CDR3 protein: CASRRPNSGNTIYF

V gene: TRBV3-1/TRBV3-2
D gene: .
clone size: .
J gene: TRBJ2-3
CDR3 DNA: TGTGCCAGCAGCCCCGGACCTTACACAGATACGCAGTATTTT
CDR3 protein: CASSPGPYTDTQYF

V gene: TRBV11-3
D gene: TRBD2
clone size: .
J gene: TRBJ2-7
CDR3 DNA: TGTGCCAGCTCGGAGGGAGGGCCGAGGGAGCAGTACTTC
CDR3 protein: CASSEGGPREQYF

V gene: TRBV9
D gene: TRBD2
clone size: .
J gene: TRBJ2-3
CDR3 DNA: TGTGCCAGCAGCAGAGGGACTAGCGGTGGAGATACGCAGTATTTT
CDR3 protein: CASSRGTSGGDTQYF

V gene: TRBV4-1
D gene: .
clone size: .
J gene: TRBJ2-3
CDR3 DNA: TGCGCCAGCAGCCAAGATCATGGGGGTACTTTTGCAGATACGCAGTATTTT
CDR3 protein: CASSQDHGGTFADTQYF

V gene: TRBV27
D gene: TRBD2
clone size: .
J gene: TRBJ2-1
CDR3 DNA: TGTGCCAGCAGCCCCGTCGGACTAGCGGTTTACAATGAGCAGTTCTTC
CDR3 protein: CASSPVGLAVYNEQFF

V gene: TRBV29-1
D gene: TRBD1
clone size: .
J gene: TRBJ2-4
CDR3 DNA: TGCAGCGTTGAGTCAGGGGGCGAGTACATTCAGTACTTC
CDR3 protein: CSVESGGEYIQYF

V gene: TRBV6-5
D gene: .
clone size: .
J gene: TRBJ2-7
CDR3 DNA: TGTGCCAGCAGTTACAGAGGTTCCTACGAGCAGTACTTC
CDR3 protein: CASSYRGSYEQYF

V gene: TRBV28
D gene: TRBD2
clone size: .
J gene: TRBJ2-7
CDR3 DNA: TGTGCCAGCAGTTTGGGGACTAGCCGCTACGAGCAGTACTTC
CDR3 protein: CASSLGTSRYEQYF

V gene: TRBV28
D gene: .
clone size: .
J gene: TRBJ1-1
CDR3 DNA: TGTGCCAGCACCTGGACGGGACTAGTGAACACTGAAGCTTTCTTT
CDR3 protein: CASTWTGLVNTEAFF

V gene: TRBV7-2
D gene: .
clone size: .
J gene: TRBJ1-1
CDR3 DNA: TGTGCCAGCAGCTTCGGGACCTACACTGAAGCTTTCTTT
CDR3 protein: CASSFGTYTEAFF

V gene: TRBV4-1
D gene: .
clone size: .
J gene: TRBJ2-2
CDR3 DNA: TGCGCCAGCAGCCTGAAAAGTTCCGGGGAGCTGTTTTTT
CDR3 protein: CASSLKSSGELFF

V gene: TRBV27
D gene: TRBD1
clone size: .
J gene: TRBJ1-2
CDR3 DNA: TGTGCCAGCAGACTCGGACAGGGCGGCTATGGCTACACCTTC
CDR3 protein: CASRLGQGGYGYTF

V gene: TRBV14
D gene: .
clone size: .
J gene: TRBJ1-1
CDR3 DNA: TGTGCCAGCAGCCAAGAAGGTGGGAGGGGGACTGAAGCTTTCTTT
CDR3 protein: CASSQEGGRGTEAFF

V gene: TRBV9
D gene: .
clone size: .
J gene: TRBJ1-3
CDR3 DNA: TGTGCCAGCAGCACCCCTGGAAACACCATATATTTT
CDR3 protein: CASSTPGNTIYF

V gene: TRBV6-5
D gene: TRBD1
clone size: few
J gene: TRBJ2-5
CDR3 DNA: TGTGCCAGCAGTAGATTACAGGGGGACCAAGAGACCCAGTACTTC
CDR3 protein: CASSRLQGDQETQYF

V gene: TRBV7-9
D gene: .
clone size: .
J gene: TRBJ1-2
CDR3 DNA: TGTGCCAGCAGCCGCGCGGGGGGGGCGCGGAATGGCTACACCTTC
CDR3 protein: CASSRAGGARNGYTF

V gene: TRBV28
D gene: TRBD2
clone size: .
J gene: TRBJ2-1
CDR3 DNA: TGTGCCAGCAGTTTTCTTAGCGGGGGGGCACCTGAGCAGTTCTTC
CDR3 protein: CASSFLSGGAPEQFF

V gene: TRBV3-1/TRBV3-2
D gene: TRBD2
clone size: .
J gene: TRBJ2-7
CDR3 DNA: TGTGCCAGCAGCTTACGACTAGCGGGAGGTGGATGGAGAGTCGAGCAGTACTTC
CDR3 protein: CASSLRLAGGGWRVEQYF

V gene: TRBV9
D gene: .
clone size: .
J gene: TRBJ1-5
CDR3 DNA: TGTGCCAGCAGCAAGACAGGAATAAACCAGCCCCAGCATTTT
CDR3 protein: CASSKTGINQPQHF

V gene: TRBV5-1
D gene: .
clone size: .
J gene: TRBJ2-1
CDR3 DNA: TGCGCCAGCAGCTTCGGGACTCCGGGGAGCTACAATGAGCAGTTCTTC
CDR3 protein: CASSFGTPGSYNEQFF

V gene: TRBV7-9
D gene: .
clone size: .
J gene: TRBJ1-1
CDR3 DNA: TGTGCCACCTTCCAGGGAACTGAAGCTTTCTTT
CDR3 protein: CATFQGTEAFF

V gene: TRBV2
D gene: .
clone size: .
J gene: TRBJ1-5
CDR3 DNA: TGTGCCAGCAGTGCCCAGGGCCTGAGCAATCAGCCCCAGCATTTT
CDR3 protein: CASSAQGLSNQPQHF

V gene: TRBV10-1
D gene: .
clone size: .
J gene: TRBJ2-7
CDR3 DNA: TGCGCCAGCAGTGAGACTCAGGGGAACCCTTACGAGCAGTACTTC
CDR3 protein: CASSETQGNPYEQYF

V gene: TRBV27
D gene: TRBD2
clone size: .
J gene: TRBJ2-7
CDR3 DNA: TGTGCCAGCAGTTTTGTCCTAGCGGGACCCGTCGAGCAGTACTTC
CDR3 protein: CASSFVLAGPVEQYF

V gene: TRBV4-1
D gene: .
clone size: .
J gene: TRBJ2-7
CDR3 DNA: TGCGCCAGCAGCCAAGTGGGGGACATCAAAAAAGACGCCTACGAGCAGTACTTC
CDR3 protein: CASSQVGDIKKDAYEQYF

V gene: TRBV11-1
D gene: .
clone size: .
J gene: TRBJ2-5
CDR3 DNA: TGTGCCAGCAGCTCCCACTCGGACAACTACCAAGAGACCCAGTACTTC
CDR3 protein: CASSSHSDNYQETQYF

V gene: TRBV3-1/TRBV3-2
D gene: TRBD2
clone size: .
J gene: TRBJ2-1
CDR3 DNA: TGTGCCAGCAGCTCCACTAGCGGGCCCTCCTACAATGAGCAGTTCTTC
CDR3 protein: CASSSTSGPSYNEQFF

V gene: TRBV27
D gene: .
clone size: few
J gene: TRBJ2-7
CDR3 DNA: TGTGCCAGCAGTCACAACAACTACGAGCAGTACTTC
CDR3 protein: CASSHNNYEQYF

V gene: TRBV5-6
D gene: .
clone size: .
J gene: TRBJ1-6
CDR3 DNA: TGTGCCAGCAGCTCGACCGAGGGATCCTTCTATAATTCACCCCTCCACTTT
CDR3 protein: CASSSTEGSFYNSPLHF

V gene: TRBV11-1
D gene: TRBD1
clone size: .
J gene: TRBJ2-7
CDR3 DNA: TGTGCCAGCAGCTTACTATCTCCAGGGGGCTACGAGCAGTACTTC
CDR3 protein: CASSLLSPGGYEQYF

V gene: TRBV5-1
D gene: TRBD1
clone size: .
J gene: TRBJ2-1
CDR3 DNA: TGCGCCAGCAGCCCCACCGGGACAGGGGGGACGGCTGAGCAGTTCTTC
CDR3 protein: CASSPTGTGGTAEQFF

V gene: TRBV10-1
D gene: .
clone size: .
J gene: TRBJ2-3
CDR3 DNA: TGCGCCAGCAGTGAGTCCCGCTTAGATACGCAGTATTTT
CDR3 protein: CASSESRLDTQYF

V gene: TRBV12-3/TRBV12-4
D gene: .
clone size: .
J gene: TRBJ1-2
CDR3 DNA: TGTGCCAGCAGTTCGGGGGATGGCTACACCTTC
CDR3 protein: CASSSGDGYTF

V gene: TRBV7-2
D gene: TRBD1
clone size: once
J gene: TRBJ1-2
CDR3 DNA: TGTGCCAGCAGCCCGCGATGGACAGGGGAGGACTATGGCTACACCTTC
CDR3 protein: CASSPRWTGEDYGYTF

V gene: TRBV9
D gene: .
clone size: once
J gene: TRBJ2-2
CDR3 DNA: TGTGCCAGCAGCGAGGTGAGGACCGGGGAGCTGTTTTTT
CDR3 protein: CASSEVRTGELFF

V gene: TRBV6-5
D gene: TRBD1
clone size: .
J gene: TRBJ1-1
CDR3 DNA: TGTGCCAGCAGTTACTCGAGTAACAGGGGTGGTACTGAAGCTTTCTTT
CDR3 protein: CASSYSSNRGGTEAFF

V gene: TRBV28
D gene: .
clone size: .
J gene: TRBJ2-7
CDR3 DNA: TGTGCCAGCAGTTGGTGGCGGGAAGGAAAGTACGAGCAGTACTTC
CDR3 protein: CASSWWREGKYEQYF

V gene: TRBV6-4
D gene: TRBD2
clone size: .
J gene: TRBJ2-3
CDR3 DNA: TGTGCCAGCAGTCTTAGCGGGGGGTACACAGATACGCAGTATTTT
CDR3 protein: CASSLSGGYTDTQYF

V gene: TRBV27
D gene: TRBD2
clone size: .
J gene: TRBJ2-2
CDR3 DNA: TGTGCCAGCAATGCGGGAGGGCCAATCGGGGAGCTGTTTTTT
CDR3 protein: CASNAGGPIGELFF

V gene: TRBV27
D gene: .
clone size: .
J gene: TRBJ2-2
CDR3 DNA: TGTGCCAGCAGTTTATCTAGGGCGAACACCGGGGAGCTGTTTTTT
CDR3 protein: CASSLSRANTGELFF

V gene: TRBV5-1
D gene: TRBD1
clone size: once
J gene: TRBJ2-7
CDR3 DNA: TGCGCCAGCAGCTCGAATACAGGGGGCGAGCAGTACTTC
CDR3 protein: CASSSNTGGEQYF

V gene: TRBV27
D gene: .
clone size: .
J gene: TRBJ1-2
CDR3 DNA: TGTGCCAGCAGTCCACAGGGTAACTATGGCTACACCTTC
CDR3 protein: CASSPQGNYGYTF